Included here is one TCR beta chain sequence, with context. Its antigen is still unknown. With 2 bases removed from V and 2 bases from J, the gap between germline ends came to 10 bases. CDR1 is MNHEY, CDR2 SVGEGT, per germline. The CDR3 is 14 amino acids. This sample is part of a study of T cells in Graves' hyperthyroidism and ophthalmopathy. General study findings and limits: Separating ophthalmopathy from stable hyperthyroidism was achieved by a 13 V-J model.

The investigators amplified TCR beta CDR3 regions from RNA transcripts. The HTBI primer set was used in a first-round RT-PCR of the TCR CDR3. TCRdb independently ran MiXCR on the multiplex PCR reads; one entry per CDR3 protein. The sample yields around 350,000 distinct CDR3 sequences, under 20% seen once. Uncontrolled infection, other autoimmune disease, pregnancy or lactation led to exclusion. Sequencing was carried out using blood. The J gene is TRBJ2-7, the V gene TRBV6-2 or TRBV6-3, with D hard to call. The receptor comes from a woman aged 18-29 years with Graves' hyperthyroidism. In DNA, the CDR3 is TGTGCCAGCAGTTACCTTCTGTCCCCCTACGAGCAGTACTTC. It encodes CASSYLLSPYEQYF.